This T cell receptor beta chain was identified during a study of T cell responses to AZD1222 COVID-19 vaccine. Clones were sequenced by immunoSEQ multiplex PCR, and TCRdb holds only the in-frame ones, with some missing. The data show approximately 200,000 clones, roughly nine tenths seen once. The material was peripheral blood, obtained 28 days after the second AZD1222 dose. This receptor was obtained from an adult who received the AZD1222 COVID-19 vaccine.

DNA for the CDR3: TGTGCCAGCAGTCCTCCATTCTTTGAAAAACTGTTTTTT. This translates into CASSPPFFEKLFF. The J gene is TRBJ1-4, the V gene TRBV28; no clear D. Germline lookup yields CDR1 MDHEN and CDR2 SYDVKM. V shed 5 bases and J shed 7 bases, with 11 bases lying between them. The CDR3 totals 13 residues.